A selection of T cell receptor beta chains follows, all from one sample in a study of OX40 agonist ivuxolimab in advanced cancers. Profiling relied on immunoSEQ multiplex PCR, and the TCRdb table lists in-frame clones only, not all of them. The sample lists fewer than 95,000 clones, more than 75% seen once, with around 0.86% in the top ten. The specimen comprised CD4+ or CD8+ T cells sorted from blood, sampled in a trial of the OX40 agonist ivuxolimab. These receptors originate from an adult with an advanced solid tumor such as melanoma, head and neck, liver or kidney cancer. The CDR3 runs from the conserved cysteine through the conserved F or W. A D gene is named only where the DNA matches it firmly. Clone size is shown for a subset of rows, as once, few, many or a class of expanded clone.

>.|TRBJ1-1|TRBV21-1|.
CASSSQAFF
TGTGCCAGCAGCTCCCAAGCTTTCTTT
>.|TRBJ2-5|TRBV6-6|TRBD2
CASSSPWGGIETQYF
TGTGCCAGCAGTTCCCCGTGGGGGGGAATAGAGACCCAGTACTTC
>.|TRBJ1-5|TRBV18|.
CASSPPNQPQHF
TGTGCCAGCTCACCACCGAATCAGCCCCAGCATTTT
>.|TRBJ2-3|TRBV5-6|.
CASSLESGEARDTQYF
TGTGCCAGCAGCTTGGAGTCGGGGGAGGCGCGAGATACGCAGTATTTT
>.|TRBJ2-2|TRBV29-1|TRBD2
CSVGGLAGGTGTGELFF
TGCAGCGTGGGAGGACTAGCGGGAGGCACCGGGACCGGGGAGCTGTTTTTT
>once|TRBJ1-5|TRBV7-8|.
CASSESANSNQPQHF
TGTGCCAGCAGCGAGTCCGCCAATAGCAATCAGCCCCAGCATTTT
>.|TRBJ2-2|TRBV6-6|.
CASRLGGAGELFF
TGTGCCAGCAGATTAGGGGGGGCCGGGGAGCTGTTTTTT
>.|TRBJ2-1|TRBV2|TRBD1
CASSVRTGGYNEQFF
TGTGCCAGCAGTGTACGGACAGGGGGCTACAATGAGCAGTTCTTC
>.|TRBJ1-2|TRBV5-5|TRBD1
CASSLKGAPPGYTF
TGTGCCAGCAGCTTAAAGGGGGCCCCCCCTGGCTACACCTTC
>.|TRBJ2-1|TRBV16|.
CASSQSMGIGNEQFF
TGTGCCAGCAGCCAATCGATGGGGATAGGCAATGAGCAGTTCTTC
>.|TRBJ2-2|TRBV19|.
CASSRGTNTGELFF
TGTGCCAGTAGTCGGGGGACGAACACCGGGGAGCTGTTTTTT
>.|TRBJ2-1|TRBV30|TRBD2
CAWRREEEQFF
TGTGCCTGGAGGCGGGAGGAAGAGCAGTTCTTC
>.|TRBJ1-1|TRBV5-4|.
CASSSAGMNTEAFF
TGTGCCAGCAGCTCGGCGGGGATGAACACTGAAGCTTTCTTT
>.|TRBJ1-1|TRBV19|.
CASTPLGRRNTEAFF
TGTGCTTCTACCCCATTAGGGAGGAGGAACACTGAAGCTTTCTTT
>.|TRBJ2-5|TRBV5-1|.
CASSLAGTSGETQYF
TGCGCCAGCAGCTTGGCGGGTACTTCTGGAGAGACCCAGTACTTC
>.|TRBJ2-7|TRBV11-2|.
CASSLVRGRGEQYF
TGTGCCAGCAGCTTAGTTCGGGGCCGGGGAGAGCAGTACTTC
>.|TRBJ2-2|TRBV4-2|TRBD1
CASSHKRGREIYAGELFF
TGTGCCAGCAGCCACAAGAGGGGGCGCGAAATTTATGCCGGGGAGCTGTTTTTT
>.|TRBJ2-3|TRBV11-3|.
CASSPWTFEGKSTDTQYF
TGTGCCAGCAGCCCCTGGACCTTCGAGGGGAAGAGCACAGATACGCAGTATTTT
>.|TRBJ2-3|TRBV11-3|.
CASSLDSVDTQYF
TGTGCCAGCAGCTTAGATAGCGTAGATACGCAGTATTTT
>.|TRBJ2-7|TRBV6-5|.
CASSYDGGGEQYF
TGTGCCAGCAGTTACGATGGAGGGGGCGAGCAGTACTTC
>.|TRBJ1-6|TRBV5-8|.
CASSLLGGVNSPLHF
TGTGCCAGCAGCTTGTTGGGAGGGGTAAATTCACCCCTCCACTTT
>.|TRBJ2-4|TRBV28|TRBD1
CASRGTGVNIQYF
TGTGCCAGCAGGGGGACAGGCGTGAACATTCAGTACTTC
>.|TRBJ1-1|TRBV13|TRBD1
CASSLGTGVTFF
TGTGCCAGCAGCTTAGGTACAGGGGTGACTTTCTTT
>.|TRBJ2-7|TRBV7-9|TRBD2
CASSLSTSGSSYEQYF
TGTGCCAGCAGCCTCTCTACTAGCGGGAGCTCCTACGAGCAGTACTTC
>.|TRBJ2-2|TRBV29-1|TRBD2
CSVEASGIGYTGELFF
TGCAGCGTTGAAGCCAGCGGGATTGGGTATACCGGGGAGCTGTTTTTT
>.|TRBJ2-3|TRBV18|.
CASSPADTQYF
TGTGCCAGCTCACCGGCAGATACGCAGTATTTT
>.|TRBJ2-7|TRBV7-9|.
CASSSPGTEQYF
TGTGCCAGCAGTTCCCCTGGGACCGAGCAGTACTTC
>.|TRBJ2-2|TRBV18|.
CASSPTGGSYTGELFF
TGTGCCAGCTCACCCACCGGGGGATCCTACACCGGGGAGCTGTTTTTT
>.|TRBJ1-2|TRBV6-1|.
CASRTDFDYGYTF
TGTGCCAGCAGGACGGACTTCGACTATGGCTACACCTTC
>.|TRBJ2-2|TRBV5-6|TRBD2
CASSPRLAGQNTGELFF
TGTGCCAGCAGCCCTCGACTAGCGGGGCAGAACACCGGGGAGCTGTTTTTT
>.|TRBJ2-2|TRBV19|TRBD2
CASSILAGSNGELFF
TGTGCCAGTAGTATCCTAGCGGGATCGAACGGGGAGCTGTTTTTT
>.|TRBJ1-2|TRBV28|.
CATSNYGYTF
TGTGCCACCTCTAATTATGGCTACACCTTC
>.|TRBJ2-7|TRBV9|.
CASSVGQNYEQYF
TGTGCCAGCAGCGTAGGGCAGAACTACGAGCAGTACTTC
>.|TRBJ2-7|TRBV7-2|.
CASSLGRDRTEQYF
TGTGCCAGCAGCTTAGGTCGAGACAGGACCGAGCAGTACTTC
>.|TRBJ2-1|TRBV2|.
CASSVALNNEQFF
TGTGCCAGCAGTGTCGCCCTAAACAATGAGCAGTTCTTC
>.|TRBJ2-2|TRBV11-2|.
CASSLMPGELFF
TGTGCCAGCAGCTTAATGCCCGGGGAGCTGTTTTTT
>.|TRBJ2-1|TRBV7-9|TRBD1
CASNRGLGDNEQFF
TGTGCCAGCAACAGGGGGCTGGGAGACAATGAGCAGTTCTTC
>.|TRBJ2-5|TRBV10-3|.
CAISETYQGETQYF
TGTGCCATCAGTGAAACTTACCAGGGGGAGACCCAGTACTTC
>.|TRBJ1-2|TRBV6-1|.
CASSELTGGGYTF
TGTGCCAGCAGTGAATTGACAGGCGGTGGCTACACCTTC
>.|TRBJ1-2|TRBV14|.
CASSQVRGRGTEGYTF
TGTGCCAGCAGCCAAGTAAGGGGCAGGGGAACGGAGGGCTACACCTTC
>.|TRBJ1-2|TRBV18|.
CASSPGEPNYGYTF
TGTGCCAGCTCACCGGGGGAGCCAAACTATGGCTACACCTTC
>.|TRBJ2-2|TRBV7-3|TRBD1
CATTRKGAGGELFF
TGTGCCACCACAAGGAAGGGGGCCGGCGGGGAGCTGTTTTTT
>.|TRBJ2-5|TRBV19|.
CASSGGYVETQYF
TGTGCCAGTAGTGGGGGCTACGTGGAGACCCAGTACTTC
>.|TRBJ2-1|TRBV9|TRBD2
CASSVSLAGANEQFF
TGTGCCAGCAGCGTGAGCCTAGCGGGAGCCAATGAGCAGTTCTTC
>.|TRBJ2-2|TRBV28|TRBD2
CASSLSGRGVSSNTGELFF
TGTGCCAGCAGTTTATCCGGGCGGGGGGTAAGCTCGAACACCGGGGAGCTGTTTTTT
>.|TRBJ2-1|TRBV7-2|TRBD2
CASSLSGRAYNEQFF
TGTGCCAGCAGCTTGAGCGGGAGGGCGTACAATGAGCAGTTCTTC
>many|TRBJ1-1|TRBV7-2|.
CASSLRNLNTEAFF
TGTGCCAGCAGCCTCAGAAATTTGAACACTGAAGCTTTCTTT
>.|TRBJ1-2|TRBV11-1|TRBD1
CASSRTGVSSYTF
TGTGCCAGCAGCCGAACAGGGGTCAGTAGCTACACCTTC
>.|TRBJ2-2|TRBV5-5|TRBD1
CASSLEGRQGNTGELFF
TGTGCCAGCAGCTTGGAAGGGAGACAGGGGAACACCGGGGAGCTGTTTTTT